The T cell receptor beta chain under discussion was sequenced for a study of PD-1 blockade in classical Hodgkin lymphoma. Findings and limits, study-wide: Individuals initiating nivolumab under 1 year after ASCT were excluded.

Each patient experienced a relapse that followed autologous stem cell transplantation, and brentuximab vedotin exposure varied. Profiling relied on immunoSEQ multiplex PCR, and the TCRdb table lists in-frame clones only, not all of them. The data show more than 20,000 clones, 80% seen once. Germline V lookup: CDR1 MNHNS, CDR2 SASEGT. The CDR3 has 14 amino acids. Trimming stripped 6 bases from V and 7 bases from J, with 18 bases between. Worth noting for this clone: Antigen: not known.

The TCR comes from a human donor with classical Hodgkin lymphoma. Sequencing was performed on peripheral blood mononuclear cells (PBMCs), taken before the second cycle of nivolumab. This rearrangement joins TRBV6-1 to TRBJ1-2; TRBD1 might be the D (5 bases). For the CDR3, the DNA is TGTGCCAGCAGCTTGATAGGGCAGGGAGGTGGCTACACCTTC. Its protein product is CASSLIGQGGGYTF.